Following are 2 T cell receptor beta chains from one sample sequenced in a study of blood T cells in healthy people across ages. With a J-beta primer mix and a sample-barcoded 5' primer, a second PCR ran about 6 to 11 cycles. TCRdb itself ran the 5' RACE reads through MiXCR, one entry per CDR3 protein. This table holds about 680,000 distinct CDR3 sequences, approximately 49% found once. The sample comprised blood. All receptors come from a woman between 55 and 75 years old in good health.

V is TRBV6-2 or TRBV6-3 and J is TRBJ1-2; D is unclear. The CDR3 sequence is 14 residues long. CDR1 and CDR2 from the germline V gene are MNHEY and SVGEGT. The V gene lost 6 bases and the J gene lost 2 bases, with 13 bases spanning the gap. CDR3 DNA sequence: TGTGCCAGCAGGAAAGGGAATCAGAACTATGGCTACACCTTC. It codes for CASRKGNQNYGYTF.

The rearrangement links TRBV9 to TRBJ2-7; no clear D. The germline V gene has CDR1 SGDLS and CDR2 YYNGEE. CDR3 length equals 13 residues. The germline V and J ends were trimmed by 0 bases and 2 bases, with 6 bases remaining between them. Written as DNA, the CDR3 is TGTGCCAGCAGCGTAGTCCCAACCTACGAGCAGTACTTC. This gives the protein CASSVVPTYEQYF.